Listed below are T cell receptor beta chains from one sample, sequenced in a study of blood T cell repertoires in COVID-19. Assay: immunoSEQ multiplex PCR; the TCRdb copy retains only in-frame clones and omits some. The sample comprises approximately 90,000 clones, about four fifths of which are singletons, and roughly 22% rests with the top ten. Material: peripheral blood. Source of these receptors: a human donor in a cohort sampled during active COVID-19. Each CDR3 is given with its conserved first and last residue. D genes are given only for firm matches. Only part of the rows carry a size: once, few, many, or a class if the clone is expanded.

>-|-|TRBJ1-1|TRBV5-6
TGTGCCAGCAGCGGGACTGAACGTGAAGCTTTCTTT
CASSGTEREAFF
>-|-|TRBJ2-1|TRBV7-8
TGTGCCAGCAGCTTTAGCTCCTACAATGAGCAGTTCTTC
CASSFSSYNEQFF
>-|TRBD2|TRBJ2-4|TRBV6-2/TRBV6-3
TGTGCCAGCAGTTATCGTCTAGCGGGATCACTAGCCAAAAACATTCAGTACTTC
CASSYRLAGSLAKNIQYF
>-|-|TRBJ2-3|TRBV5-1
TGCGCCAGCAGCCCGCGGCGGGGCACAGATACGCAGTATTTT
CASSPRRGTDTQYF
>few|-|TRBJ2-2|TRBV7-9
TGTGCCAGCAGCTCTGGACAGGAGCTGTTTTTT
CASSSGQELFF
>-|-|TRBJ1-1|TRBV29-1
TGCAGCGTTGGGTTCAGGGATGACTTTCTCTTT
CSVGFRDDFLF
>-|-|TRBJ1-1|TRBV5-1
TGCGCCAGCAGCTTGTTGGGGAGCGGCACTGAAGCTTTCTTT
CASSLLGSGTEAFF
>-|-|TRBJ2-2|TRBV12-3/TRBV12-4
TGTGCCAGCAGTTTACCAGCCGGGGAGCTGTTTTTT
CASSLPAGELFF
>-|TRBD1|TRBJ1-4|TRBV24-1
TGTGCCACCAGTGATCCCTGGACAGGGGCGCGAACTAATGAAAAACTGTTTTTT
CATSDPWTGARTNEKLFF
>-|TRBD2|TRBJ2-3|TRBV7-6
TGTGCCAGCAGCCCTAGCCGGGGGGTCACAGATACGCAGTATTTT
CASSPSRGVTDTQYF
>-|-|TRBJ2-3|TRBV5-1
TGCGCCAGCAGCCTAGGGGACTTGGGGGGCACAGATACGCAGTATTTT
CASSLGDLGGTDTQYF
>-|TRBD1|TRBJ2-2|TRBV5-4
TGTGCCAGCAGCCGGGACAGGGGGGACACCGGGGAGCTGTTTTTT
CASSRDRGDTGELFF
>-|-|TRBJ2-7|TRBV27
TGTGCCAGCAGTGCACACCCTCACGAGCAGTACTTC
CASSAHPHEQYF
>once|-|TRBJ1-1|TRBV7-8
TGTGCCAGCAGCTTAACCGACAGGATGACTGAAGCTTTCTTT
CASSLTDRMTEAFF
>-|-|TRBJ1-1|TRBV18
TGTGCCAGCTCACGACTCATAGCAGCGAACACTGAAGCTTTCTTT
CASSRLIAANTEAFF
>-|-|TRBJ1-6|TRBV5-8
TGTGCCAGCAGCTTGCGCGGGATCGCCACCAATTCACCCCTCCACTTT
CASSLRGIATNSPLHF
>once|-|TRBJ1-1|TRBV12-3/TRBV12-4
TGTGCCAGCAGTCCGGAGGTTGGGGCTGAAGCTTTCTTT
CASSPEVGAEAFF
>-|-|TRBJ1-2|TRBV5-6
TGTGCCAGCAGCTTGTGGAGGGGATGGGGCTACACCTTC
CASSLWRGWGYTF
>-|TRBD1|TRBJ2-7|TRBV14
TGTGCCAGCAGCCCCTTCCGAGGGGGCGCAAGTGACGAGCAGTACTTC
CASSPFRGGASDEQYF
>-|-|TRBJ1-5|TRBV18
TGTGCCAGCTCACAACAGGGCGGCCGGGGCAATCAGCCCCAGCATTTT
CASSQQGGRGNQPQHF